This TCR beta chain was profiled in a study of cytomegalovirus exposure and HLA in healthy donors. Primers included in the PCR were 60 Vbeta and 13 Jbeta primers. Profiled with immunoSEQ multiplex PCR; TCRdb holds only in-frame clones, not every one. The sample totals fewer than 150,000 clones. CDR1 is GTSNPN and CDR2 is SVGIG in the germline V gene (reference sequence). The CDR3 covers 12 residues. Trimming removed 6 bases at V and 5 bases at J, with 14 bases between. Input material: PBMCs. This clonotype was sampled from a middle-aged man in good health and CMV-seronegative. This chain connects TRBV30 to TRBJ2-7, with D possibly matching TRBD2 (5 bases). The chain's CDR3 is CACYRSGNEQYF. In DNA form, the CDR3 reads TGTGCCTGCTATCGGTCGGGGAACGAGCAGTACTTC.